This paragraph reports one T cell receptor beta chain. This record belongs to a study of blood T cell repertoires in COVID-19. Sequencing was performed with immunoSEQ multiplex PCR; in TCRdb, only in-frame clones are kept and a portion is missing. This sample carries fewer than 350,000 clones, approximately 91% of them seen once, and the ten largest clones take around 9.5%. The J segment lost 10 bases and the V segment lost 8 bases, leaving 12 bases of the junction unmatched. Germline loops: CDR1 KGHDR, CDR2 SFDVKD. CDR3 length: 14 residues. The clonotype was recovered from a woman aged 40 to 55 who had recovered from COVID-19. V gene TRBV24-1 combines with J gene TRBJ2-1; 8 nucleotides agree with TRBD2. Sequencing input: PBMCs or T cells enriched from blood (not recorded which). This CDR3 reads CATKIAGGWDEQFF. CDR3 coding DNA: TGTGCCACCAAAATTGCGGGAGGATGGGACGAGCAGTTCTTC.